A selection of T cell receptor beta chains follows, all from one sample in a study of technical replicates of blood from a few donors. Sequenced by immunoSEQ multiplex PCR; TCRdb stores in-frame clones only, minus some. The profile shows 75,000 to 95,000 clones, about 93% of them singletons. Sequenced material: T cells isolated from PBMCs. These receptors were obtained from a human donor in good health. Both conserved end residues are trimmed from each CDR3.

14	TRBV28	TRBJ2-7	ASSPLSSGRFGEQY
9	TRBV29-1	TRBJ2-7	SVWESYEQY
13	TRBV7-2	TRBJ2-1	ASSLGQGAYNEQF
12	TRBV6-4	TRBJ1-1	ASSQRPGLTEAF
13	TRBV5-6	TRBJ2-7	ASSVPIAYSYEQY
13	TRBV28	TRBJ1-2	ASSEPRDSKMGCT
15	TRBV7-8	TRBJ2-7	ASSPTGTGVIRVGQY
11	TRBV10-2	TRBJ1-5	ASSEQGGQPQH
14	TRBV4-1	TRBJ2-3	ASSLLAGSSTDTQY
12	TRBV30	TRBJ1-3	AWNVDRTGNTIY
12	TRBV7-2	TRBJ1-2	ASSLGEDHYGYT
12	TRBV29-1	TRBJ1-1	SVESGRGSTEAF
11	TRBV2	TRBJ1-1	ASTRDRNTEAF
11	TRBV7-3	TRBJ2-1	ASSLSGDDEQF
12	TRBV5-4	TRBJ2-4	ASRVMGDRSIQY
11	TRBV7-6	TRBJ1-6	ASSLESYSPLH
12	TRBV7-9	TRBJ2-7	ASSPRGQDYEQY
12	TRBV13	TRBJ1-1	ASSPNRDWTEAF
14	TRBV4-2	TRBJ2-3	ASSQNSGGASDTQY
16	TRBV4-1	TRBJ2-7	ASSQDSDLGLPWREQY
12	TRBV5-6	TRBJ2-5	ASSLSGAWETQY
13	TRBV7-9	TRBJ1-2	ASSFSAGGNYGYT
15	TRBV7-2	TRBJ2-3	ASSVMGSGGAWDTQY
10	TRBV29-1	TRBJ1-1	SLGTGNTEAF
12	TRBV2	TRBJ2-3	ASSGDSFRNTQY
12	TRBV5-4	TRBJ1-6	ASSHEQGRSPLH
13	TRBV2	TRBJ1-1	ASAGTGALNTEAF
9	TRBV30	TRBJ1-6	ARGSGGSLH
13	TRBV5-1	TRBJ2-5	ASRVSGTSMETQY
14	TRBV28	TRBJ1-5	ASSWPQGSGNQPQH
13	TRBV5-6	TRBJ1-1	ASSTTPPQGLGAF
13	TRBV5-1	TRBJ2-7	ASSPGGLAGPEQY
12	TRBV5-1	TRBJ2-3	ASAGALSTDTQY
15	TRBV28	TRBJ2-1	ASITKKRGGLLGEQF
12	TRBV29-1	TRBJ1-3	SVRGPPSGNTIY
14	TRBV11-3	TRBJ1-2	ASSLDRHSGSYGYT
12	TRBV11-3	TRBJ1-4	ASSDRDRGEKLF
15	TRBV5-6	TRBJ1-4	ASSLARQGMANEKLF
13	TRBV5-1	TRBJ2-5	ASSLGTGDQETQY
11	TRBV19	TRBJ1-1	ASSIGVRSEAF
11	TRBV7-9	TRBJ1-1	ASSSDRGTEAF
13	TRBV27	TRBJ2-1	ASRVTSGSLNEQF
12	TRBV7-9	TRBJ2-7	ASSFPGFMHEQY
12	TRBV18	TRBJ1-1	ASSPSGGNTEAF
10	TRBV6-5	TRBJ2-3	ASNQLGDTQY
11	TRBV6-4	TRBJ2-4	ASSDGGGRREY
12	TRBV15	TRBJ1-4	ATMERTGLEKLF
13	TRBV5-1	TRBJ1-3	ASSLAQGSGNTIY
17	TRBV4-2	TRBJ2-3	ASSQDYAGLSFTADTQY
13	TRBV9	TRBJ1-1	ASSVGMGVNTEAF
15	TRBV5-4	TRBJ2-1	ASSPPSGTSSYNEQF
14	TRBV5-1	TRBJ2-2	ASSSEAGGGTGELF
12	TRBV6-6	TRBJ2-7	ASESRESRYEQY
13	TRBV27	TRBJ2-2	ASTLIVGHTGELF
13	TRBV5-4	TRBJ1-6	ASSFQTARSSPLH